This T cell receptor (beta chain) derives from a study of blood T cell repertoires in COVID-19. The data were produced by immunoSEQ multiplex PCR, yet TCRdb's version contains in-frame clones alone and is incomplete. In the table there are some 220,000 clones, 70% to 90% of which are singletons. The CDR3 covers 17 residues. Germline V gene data show CDR1 as MDHEN and CDR2 as SYDVKM. V trimming: 3 bases; J trimming: 3 bases; junction bases outside the gene matches: 13. The sample comprised peripheral blood. The origin of this receptor is a man in his fifties or sixties who had recovered from COVID-19. The chain combines TRBV28 with TRBJ2-7, with TRBD2 matching 8 bases. The CDR3, as DNA: TGTGCCAGCAGTTTGAGCCGTAGCGGGACTCGCCGCTACGAGCAGTACTTC. Amino acids: CASSLSRSGTRRYEQYF.